These 20 T cell receptor beta chains share one sample of origin, sequenced in a study of cytomegalovirus exposure and HLA in healthy donors. Primers included in the PCR were 60 Vbeta and 13 Jbeta primers. Sequencing was performed with immunoSEQ multiplex PCR; in TCRdb, only in-frame clones are kept and a portion is missing. The sample shows approximately 52,000 clones, 77% of them seen only once. Specimen: PBMCs. The receptors stem from a female donor in good health and CMV-seronegative.

V gene TRBV27 combines with J gene TRBJ1-1, with D perhaps TRBD1 (5 bases). V was pared by 0 bases and J by 4 bases, with 12 bases between. The CDR3 spans 15 residues. Germline loops: CDR1 MNHEY, CDR2 SMNVEV (reference sequence). CDR3: CASSLSSGSITEAFF. The CDR3 bases are TGTGCCAGCAGTTTATCATCAGGGTCGATCACTGAAGCTTTCTTT.

A single count supports this clone. In nucleotides, the CDR3 is TGTGCCAGCAGTCCCCGGGGGAGGGCGAGAAACACCATATATTTT. Protein product: CASSPRGRARNTIYF. The J gene is TRBJ1-3, the V gene TRBV27; D possibly corresponds to TRBD1 (5 bases). Germline loops: CDR1 MNHEY, CDR2 SMNVEV (reference sequence). V was shortened by 5 bases and J by 5 bases, with 16 bases between the two germline ends. This CDR3 has 15 amino acids.

This clone was picked up a small number of times. The chain uses TRBV5-6 and TRBJ1-2; D is uncertain. Trimming took 1 base from V and 0 from J, leaving 7 bases between them. The CDR3 length is 14 residues. The V gene's germline CDR1 is SGHDT and CDR2 YYEEEE. The DNA of the CDR3 is TGTGCCAGCAGCTTGACTGTCTCTAACTATGGCTACACCTTC. Encoded protein: CASSLTVSNYGYTF.

The V call is TRBV2, the J call TRBJ2-5; TRBD2 is a possible D gene (5 bases). The CDR3 covers 15 residues. Per the germline V gene, CDR1 is SNHLY and CDR2 is FYNNEI. Trimming cost V 4 bases and J 0 bases, with 12 bases left between them. This chain's CDR3 is CASSAEAAYQETQYF. Written as DNA, the CDR3 is TGTGCCAGCAGTGCCGAAGCGGCATACCAAGAGACCCAGTACTTC.

This clone was detected once. This chain uses TRBV7-2 with TRBJ1-1; D unclear. Per germline, CDR1 SGHTA and CDR2 FQGNSA. With 4 bases removed from V and 1 base from J, the gap between germline ends came to 16 bases. The CDR3 has 16 amino acids. DNA for the CDR3: TGTGCCAGCAGCTCCCCCTTTAGTGGGCGGAACACTGAAGCTTTCTTT. Translation: CASSSPFSGRNTEAFF.

This chain uses TRBV30 with TRBJ2-2, with TRBD2 identical over 7 bases. Germline CDR1 and CDR2: GTSNPN and SVGIG (reference sequence). The CDR3 length is 14 residues. V lost 1 base, J lost 4 bases, and 3 bases stayed unmatched. This CDR3 reads CAWSAASGTGELFF. The CDR3 nucleotides read TGTGCCTGGAGTGCGGCTAGCGGCACCGGGGAGCTGTTTTTT.

This chain connects TRBV5-4 to TRBJ2-2; D remains unclear. Germline V gene lookup returns CDR1 SGHNT and CDR2 YYREEE (reference sequence). V lost 2 bases to trimming and J lost 2 bases, with 7 bases between them. There are 14 residues in the CDR3. The CDR3 region is CASSLQFNTGELFF. The CDR3 region has the DNA TGTGCCAGCAGCTTACAATTCAACACCGGGGAGCTGTTTTTT.

This chain connects TRBV9 to TRBJ2-3; 8 bases are a match to TRBD2. The J segment lost 3 bases and the V segment lost 0 bases, leaving 3 bases of the junction unmatched. The CDR3 covers 15 residues. Germline V lookup: CDR1 SGDLS, CDR2 YYNGEE. In nucleotides, the CDR3 is TGTGCCAGCAGCGTAGGGGCGGGGGGAACAGATACGCAGTATTTT. Translation gives CASSVGAGGTDTQYF.

The sample holds one count of this clone. The genes are TRBV5-1 and TRBJ2-3; maybe TRBD2 (5 bases). The CDR3 is made up of 15 amino acids. CDR1 SGHRS and CDR2 YFSETQ come from the germline V gene. V was pared by 7 bases and J by 4 bases, with 19 bases between. CDR3 coding DNA: TGCGCCAGCGGGATGAGGGAAAAGGGATCAGATACGCAGTATTTT. This codes for CASGMREKGSDTQYF.

CDR3 amino acids: CASRPSTGTDEKLFF. The CDR3 bases are TGTGCCAGCAGACCCTCGACAGGGACCGATGAAAAACTGTTTTTT. The V call is TRBV6-5, the J call TRBJ1-4; 7 nucleotides agree with TRBD1. Germline V gene data show CDR1 as MNHEY and CDR2 as SVGAGI. The length of the CDR3 is 15 residues. Germline trimming cut 6 bases from V and 6 bases from J; bases unmatched to any gene: 10.

This clone appeared a single time. The gene calls are TRBV7-2 and TRBJ2-1; 9 positions match TRBD2. Unmatched junction bases numbered 2, after V lost 0 bases and J lost 2 bases. The CDR3 runs to 16 residues. Germline V gene sequence: CDR1 SGHTA, CDR2 FQGNSA. CDR3: CASSLARLAAYNEQFF. The CDR3 DNA follows: TGTGCCAGCAGCTTAGCCAGACTAGCGGCCTACAATGAGCAGTTCTTC.

In its sample, this clone ranks as medium-sized. The rearrangement joins TRBV27 to TRBJ1-1; D remains ambiguous. There are 17 residues in the CDR3. The germline CDR1 and CDR2 sequences are MNHEY and SMNVEV (reference sequence). V lost 6 bases to trimming and J lost 0 bases, with 20 bases between them. CDR3 in DNA: TGTGCCAGCAGCTCCGGAGAGGGTCCCCCTGTGAACACTGAAGCTTTCTTT. Translating gives CASSSGEGPPVNTEAFF.

The rearrangement uses TRBV19 and TRBJ1-1; TRBD1 might be the D (6 bases). Trimming removed 4 bases at V and 0 bases at J, with 21 bases between. Germline CDR1 and CDR2: LNHDA and SQIVND (reference sequence). The CDR3 totals 18 residues. The CDR3 DNA sequence: TGTGCCAGTAGTAGGGGGCCCGGACAGACTTCCATGAACACTGAAGCTTTCTTT. Protein: CASSRGPGQTSMNTEAFF.

The chain joins TRBV5-4 to TRBJ2-4; 9 nucleotides align to TRBD1. Germline V gives CDR1 SGHNT, CDR2 YYREEE (reference sequence). This CDR3 contains 15 residues. With V trimmed by 4 bases and J by 9 bases, 11 bases remained unmatched. The CDR3 DNA reads TGTGCCAGCAGCCCGGTCGGGACAGGGACTGGCATTCAGTACTTC. As protein: CASSPVGTGTGIQYF.

The genes are TRBV27 and TRBJ1-1, with D perhaps TRBD1 (5 bases). This CDR3 contains 14 residues. V dropped 2 bases and J dropped 4 bases, with 11 bases sitting between them. Germline loops: CDR1 MNHEY, CDR2 SMNVEV (reference sequence). CDR3 region: CASSLVGGGTEAFF. CDR3 coding DNA: TGTGCCAGCAGTTTAGTCGGGGGAGGCACTGAAGCTTTCTTT.

This clone is a singleton in its sample. The V and J genes are TRBV18 and TRBJ1-2; 8 nucleotides agree with TRBD1. V lost 3 bases to trimming and J lost 7 bases; unmatched junction nucleotides: 7. The germline V gene has CDR1 KGHSH and CDR2 LQKENI. This CDR3 spans 14 amino acids. Here the CDR3 reads CASSPGQGYPGYTF. CDR3 sequence (DNA): TGTGCCAGCTCACCCGGACAGGGCTATCCTGGCTACACCTTC.

The chain employs TRBV5-1 and TRBJ1-2; 7 nucleotides match TRBD1. J gave up 4 bases and V 4 bases, and 10 bases lay outside the gene matches. CDR1 and CDR2 from the germline V gene are SGHRS and YFSETQ. The CDR3 length is 15 residues. CDR3 sequence reads: CASSPDRALPYGYTF. Here the CDR3 DNA reads TGCGCCAGCAGCCCCGACAGGGCCCTTCCCTATGGCTACACCTTC.

This clone has just a few counts. The gene calls are TRBV11-2 and TRBJ2-2; D is undetermined. CDR3 size: 17 residues. CDR1 and CDR2 (germline): SGHAT, FQNNGV. Trimming took 7 bases from V and 5 from J, leaving 23 bases between them. DNA for the CDR3: TGTGCCAGCAACTTTAATATGGGTAGCCGAAAAACCGGGGAGCTGTTTTTT. This codes for CASNFNMGSRKTGELFF.

In its sample, this clone was seen once. V usage is TRBV4-3 and J usage is TRBJ2-7; 9 nucleotides match TRBD2. Germline lookup yields CDR1 LGHNA and CDR2 YSLEER. The V and J ends lost 0 bases and 1 base, in that order; junction bases with no gene match: 4. The CDR3 is made up of 16 amino acids. CDR3 in amino acids: CASSQDTGLASYEQYF. For the CDR3, the DNA is TGCGCCAGCAGCCAAGACACGGGACTAGCTTCCTACGAGCAGTACTTC.

The chain couples TRBV7-6 to TRBJ2-5; TRBD2 matches at 9 bases. The CDR3 runs to 15 residues. Germline lookup yields CDR1 SGHVS and CDR2 FNYEAQ. V was clipped by 5 bases and J by 1 base; unmatched bases: 5. CDR3 amino acids: CASSPRTSAQETQYF. In DNA, the CDR3 is TGTGCCAGCAGCCCCCGGACTAGCGCCCAAGAGACCCAGTACTTC.